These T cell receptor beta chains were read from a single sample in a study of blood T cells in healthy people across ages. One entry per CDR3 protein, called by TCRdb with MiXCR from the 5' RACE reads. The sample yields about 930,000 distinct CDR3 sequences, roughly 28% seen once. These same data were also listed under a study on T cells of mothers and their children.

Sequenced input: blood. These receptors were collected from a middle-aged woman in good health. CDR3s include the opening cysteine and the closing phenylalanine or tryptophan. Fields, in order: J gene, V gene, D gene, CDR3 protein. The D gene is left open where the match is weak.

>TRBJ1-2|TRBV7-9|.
CASSFGLMRGYTF
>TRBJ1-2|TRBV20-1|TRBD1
CSATGTANNYGYTF
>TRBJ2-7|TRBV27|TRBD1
CASSWTGGDEQYF
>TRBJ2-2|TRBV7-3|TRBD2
CASSPTAGLAGVSGELFF
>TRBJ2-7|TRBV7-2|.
CASSLRGAVYEQYF
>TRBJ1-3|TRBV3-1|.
CASSQDANTIYF
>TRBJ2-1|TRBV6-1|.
CASSSGTTNSYNEQFF
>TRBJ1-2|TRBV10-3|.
CAIRPRDLKGYTF
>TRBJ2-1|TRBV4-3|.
CASSQEPRRDSYNEQFF
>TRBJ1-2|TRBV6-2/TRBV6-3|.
CASSYSTDGAHGYTF
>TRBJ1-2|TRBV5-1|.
CASSLSRGENYGYTF
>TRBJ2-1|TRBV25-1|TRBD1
CASGETGTDSYNEQFF
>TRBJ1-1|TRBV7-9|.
CASSPSLNTEAFF
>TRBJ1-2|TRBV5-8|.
CASSHAGGNYGYTF
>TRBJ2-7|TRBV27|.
CASSSAPPLEQYF
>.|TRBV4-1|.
CASSQDPRGNSYEQYF
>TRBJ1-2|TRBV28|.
CASRRTRGDRFYGYTF